The TCR beta chain under discussion was sequenced for a study of OX40 agonist ivuxolimab in advanced cancers. Study in general: About 42% of patients had received prior checkpoint inhibitor therapy. The study, taken as a whole, reports: Circulating CD4+ and CD8+ T cells showed clonal expansion by week 6 at 0.1 to 3.0 mg/kg.

As to this clone: Its specificity is not known.

This CDR3 has 12 residues. V gave up 10 bases and J gave up 4 bases; unmatched junction bases: 3. Germline V gene lookup returns CDR1 LNHDA and CDR2 SQIVND (reference sequence). Measured with immunoSEQ multiplex PCR; TCRdb has only the in-frame clones, and not every one. Among roughly 34,000 clones listed, approximately 90% were seen once. The chain joins TRBV19 to TRBJ2-1, with 8 positions matching TRBD2. This TCR came from an adult with an advanced solid tumor such as melanoma, head and neck, liver or kidney cancer. The material sequenced was CD4+ or CD8+ T cells sorted from blood, taken in a trial of the OX40 agonist ivuxolimab. Written as DNA, the CDR3 is TGTGCCACTTTAGCGGGATACAATGAGCAGTTCTTC. Protein sequence: CATLAGYNEQFF.